These T cell receptor beta chains were read from a single sample in a study of STAT5B mutations in CD4+ large granular lymphocyte leukemia. Measured with immunoSEQ multiplex PCR; TCRdb has only the in-frame clones, and not every one. The data contain 15,000 to 20,000 clones, approximately 88% of them singletons. Material: CD4+ T cells from blood buffy coats. These receptors came from a human donor in good health. Both conserved end residues are part of each CDR3. The D gene is left open where the match is weak. Some rows have no size entry. The others give once, few or many, or a class for an expanded clone.

j_call,d_call,v_call,clone_size,cdr3_aa,cdr3_nt
TRBJ1-3,TRBD1,TRBV7-6,NA,CASSSDRGGVYF,TGTGCCAGCAGCTCAGACAGGGGTGGCGTATATTTT
TRBJ2-7,TRBD2,TRBV13,NA,CASSVSGSSYEQYF,TGTGCCAGCAGCGTTAGCGGGAGCTCCTACGAGCAGTACTTC
TRBJ2-6,NA,TRBV7-9,NA,CASSIDRTGANVLTF,TGTGCCAGCAGCATTGACAGGACTGGGGCCAACGTCCTGACTTTC
TRBJ1-1,NA,TRBV6-1,NA,CASSGTRVGTEAFF,TGTGCCAGCAGTGGGACGAGGGTGGGCACTGAAGCTTTCTTT
TRBJ1-5,NA,TRBV30,NA,CAWGHPAGQPQHF,TGTGCCTGGGGACATCCCGCCGGGCAGCCCCAGCATTTT
TRBJ2-2,TRBD1,TRBV19,NA,CASSMGTGGTGELFF,TGTGCCAGTAGTATGGGGACAGGGGGCACCGGGGAGCTGTTTTTT
TRBJ2-1,NA,TRBV20-1,NA,CSAREGREQFF,TGCAGTGCTAGAGAAGGGCGCGAGCAGTTCTTC
TRBJ2-7,NA,TRBV11-2,once,CASSLGFKGGNDEQYF,TGTGCCAGCAGCTTAGGCTTCAAGGGGGGAAACGACGAGCAGTACTTC
TRBJ1-3,NA,TRBV2,once,CASSGRGGGNTIYF,TGTGCCAGCAGTGGAAGGGGGGGAGGAAACACCATATATTTT
TRBJ1-4,TRBD1,TRBV15,NA,CATSSRPKGQGATNEKLFF,TGTGCCACCAGCAGTAGGCCGAAGGGACAGGGGGCAACTAATGAAAAACTGTTTTTT
TRBJ1-3,TRBD1,TRBV27,NA,CASSSTGVGNTIYF,TGTGCCAGCAGTTCGACAGGGGTCGGAAACACCATATATTTT
TRBJ1-1,NA,TRBV19,NA,CASRTDRLGTEAFF,TGTGCCAGTAGGACAGACCGCCTCGGGACTGAAGCTTTCTTT
TRBJ2-2,TRBD1,TRBV5-1,NA,CASSSLGSTGAGELFF,TGCGCCAGCAGCTCCTTAGGTTCGACAGGGGCCGGGGAGCTGTTTTTT
TRBJ2-7,NA,TRBV30,NA,CAWSEEGNRGYEQYF,TGTGCCTGGAGTGAAGAGGGGAACCGTGGGTACGAGCAGTACTTC
TRBJ1-2,TRBD1,TRBV29-1,NA,CSVAQGAGDGYTF,TGCAGCGTCGCACAGGGGGCGGGTGATGGCTACACCTTC
TRBJ1-1,NA,TRBV9,NA,CASSVKGERGEAFF,TGTGCCAGCAGCGTAAAGGGGGAGAGGGGTGAAGCTTTCTTT
TRBJ2-7,TRBD1,TRBV2,NA,CASIRGQGRSSYEQYF,TGTGCCAGCATCCGTGGACAGGGTAGGAGCTCCTACGAGCAGTACTTC
TRBJ2-7,NA,TRBV7-2,NA,CASSLDSGAGEQYF,TGTGCCAGCAGCTTAGATTCAGGGGCTGGCGAGCAGTACTTC
TRBJ1-1,NA,TRBV5-5,NA,CASSGRETLMNTEAFF,TGTGCCAGCAGTGGCAGGGAAACCCTCATGAACACTGAAGCTTTCTTT
TRBJ2-7,NA,TRBV5-5,NA,CASSLTDRAPYEQYF,TGTGCCAGCAGCTTGACCGATCGGGCCCCCTACGAGCAGTACTTC
TRBJ2-3,TRBD2,TRBV9,NA,CASSVGAGGITDTQYF,TGTGCCAGCAGCGTAGGAGCGGGAGGGATCACAGATACGCAGTATTTT
TRBJ1-4,NA,TRBV18,NA,CASSPSRDNEKLFF,TGTGCCAGCTCACCATCCAGGGATAATGAAAAACTGTTTTTT
TRBJ2-6,TRBD1,TRBV25-1,NA,CASSANRGSGANVLTF,TGTGCCAGCAGTGCAAACAGGGGCTCTGGGGCCAACGTCCTGACTTTC
TRBJ2-5,TRBD2,TRBV7-6,NA,CASSLSSGRAEETQYF,TGTGCCAGCAGCTTAAGTAGCGGGAGGGCGGAAGAGACCCAGTACTTC
TRBJ2-1,TRBD2,TRBV11-2,NA,CASSFRLAEAPSYNEQFF,TGTGCCAGCAGCTTTAGGCTAGCGGAAGCCCCCTCCTACAATGAGCAGTTCTTC
TRBJ1-4,NA,TRBV18,NA,CASSLRRDTEKLFF,TGTGCCAGCTCCCTAAGGCGGGACACCGAAAAACTGTTTTTT
TRBJ2-3,NA,TRBV19,NA,CASSISGPRTDTQYF,TGTGCCAGTAGTATAAGCGGCCCCCGCACAGATACGCAGTATTTT